This T cell receptor beta chain comes out of a study of cytomegalovirus exposure and HLA in healthy donors. As to this clone: Its antigen is not known. One junction end does not reproduce the germline sequence, and a read error may be involved.

The study's findings and limits: Solely CMV serostatus was available to characterize immune exposure.

This CDR3 region has 14 residues. Germline V lookup: CDR1 SNHLY, CDR2 FYNNEI. It was with 60 Vbeta and 13 Jbeta primers that the PCR ran. The method was immunoSEQ multiplex PCR; TCRdb's version includes in-frame clones alone and lacks a portion of them. The sample holds about 180,000 clones, 75% to 85% seen once. The sample taken for sequencing was PBMCs. The sequence came from a man aged 25 to 45 in good health and CMV-seropositive. The V gene is TRBV2, the J gene TRBJ1-2; TRBD1 agrees at 9 bases. The CDR3 DNA sequence: TGTGCCAGCACCTGGGACAGGGAGAACTGTGGCTACACCTTC. The encoded protein is CASTWDRENCGYTF.